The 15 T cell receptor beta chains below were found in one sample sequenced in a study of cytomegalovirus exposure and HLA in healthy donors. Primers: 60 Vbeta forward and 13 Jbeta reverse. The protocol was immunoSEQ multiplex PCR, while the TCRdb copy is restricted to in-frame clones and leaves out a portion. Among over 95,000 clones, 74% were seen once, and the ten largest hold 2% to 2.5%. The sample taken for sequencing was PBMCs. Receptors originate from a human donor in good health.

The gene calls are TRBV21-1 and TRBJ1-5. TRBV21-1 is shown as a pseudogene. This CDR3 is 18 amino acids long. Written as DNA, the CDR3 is TGTGCCAGCAGCACATCTCATTATAACTCCTCGCCCAATCAGCCCCAGCATTTT. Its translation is CASSTSHYNSSPNQPQHF.

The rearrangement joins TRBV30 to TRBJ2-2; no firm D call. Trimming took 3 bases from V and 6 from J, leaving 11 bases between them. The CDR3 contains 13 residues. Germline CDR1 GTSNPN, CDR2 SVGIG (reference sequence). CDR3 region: CAWRPAIAGELFF. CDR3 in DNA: TGTGCCTGGAGACCAGCGATTGCCGGGGAGCTGTTTTTT.

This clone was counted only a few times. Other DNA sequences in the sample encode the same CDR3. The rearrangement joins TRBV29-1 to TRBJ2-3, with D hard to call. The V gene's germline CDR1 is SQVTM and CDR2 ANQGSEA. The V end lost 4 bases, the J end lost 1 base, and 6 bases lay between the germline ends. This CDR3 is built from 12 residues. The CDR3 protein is CSVAPGTDTQYF. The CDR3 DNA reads TGCAGCGTTGCCCCAGGCACAGATACGCAGTATTTT.

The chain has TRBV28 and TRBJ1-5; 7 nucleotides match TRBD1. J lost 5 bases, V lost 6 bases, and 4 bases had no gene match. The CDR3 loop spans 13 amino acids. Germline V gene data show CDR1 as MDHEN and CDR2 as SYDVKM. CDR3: CASRRQGHQPQHF. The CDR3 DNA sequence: TGTGCCAGCAGAAGACAGGGTCATCAGCCCCAGCATTTT.

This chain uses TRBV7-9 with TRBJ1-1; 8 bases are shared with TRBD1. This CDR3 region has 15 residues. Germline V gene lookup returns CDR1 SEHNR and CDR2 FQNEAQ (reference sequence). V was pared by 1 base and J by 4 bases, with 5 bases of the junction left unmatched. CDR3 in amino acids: CASSLGTGKGTEAFF. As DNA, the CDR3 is TGTGCCAGCAGCTTAGGGACAGGGAAAGGCACTGAAGCTTTCTTT. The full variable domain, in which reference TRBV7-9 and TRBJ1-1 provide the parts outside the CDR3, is DTGVSQNPRHKITKRGQNVTFRCDPISEHNRLYWYRQTLGQGPEFLTYFQNEAQLEKSRLLSDRFSAERPKGSFSTLEIQRTEQGDSAMYLCASSLGTGKGTEAFFGQGTRLTVV.

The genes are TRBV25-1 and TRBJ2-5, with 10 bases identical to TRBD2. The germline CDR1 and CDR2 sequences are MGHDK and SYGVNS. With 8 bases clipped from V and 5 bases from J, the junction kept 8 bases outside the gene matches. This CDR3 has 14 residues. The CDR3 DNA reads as TGTGCCAGCGCCATGGGACTAGCGTGGGAGACCCAGTACTTC. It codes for CASAMGLAWETQYF.

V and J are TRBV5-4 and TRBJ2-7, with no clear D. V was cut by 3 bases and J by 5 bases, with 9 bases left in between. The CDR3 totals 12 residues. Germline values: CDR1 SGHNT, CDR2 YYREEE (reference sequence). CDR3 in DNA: TGTGCCAGCAGCTCTATCTACGACGAGCAGTACTTC. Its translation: CASSSIYDEQYF.

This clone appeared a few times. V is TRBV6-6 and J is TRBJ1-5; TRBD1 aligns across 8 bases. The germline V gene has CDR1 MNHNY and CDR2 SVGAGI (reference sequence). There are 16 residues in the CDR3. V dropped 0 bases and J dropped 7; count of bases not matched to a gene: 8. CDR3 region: CASSYSNRGDGQPQHF. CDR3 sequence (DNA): TGTGCCAGCAGTTACTCGAACAGGGGGGATGGCCAGCCCCAGCATTTT.

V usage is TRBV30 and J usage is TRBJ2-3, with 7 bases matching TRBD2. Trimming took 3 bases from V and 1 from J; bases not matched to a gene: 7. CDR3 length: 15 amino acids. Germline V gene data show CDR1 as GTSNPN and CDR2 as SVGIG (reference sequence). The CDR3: CAWSPRSGGTDTQYF. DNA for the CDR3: TGTGCCTGGAGCCCAAGGAGCGGGGGCACAGATACGCAGTATTTT.

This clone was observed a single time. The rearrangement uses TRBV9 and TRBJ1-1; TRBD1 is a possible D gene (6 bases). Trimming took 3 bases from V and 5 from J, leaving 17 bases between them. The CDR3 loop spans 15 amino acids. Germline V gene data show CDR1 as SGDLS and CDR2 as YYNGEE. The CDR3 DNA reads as TGTGCCAGCAGCGCCACAAGGACAGCCGGAACTGAAGCTTTCTTT. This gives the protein CASSATRTAGTEAFF.

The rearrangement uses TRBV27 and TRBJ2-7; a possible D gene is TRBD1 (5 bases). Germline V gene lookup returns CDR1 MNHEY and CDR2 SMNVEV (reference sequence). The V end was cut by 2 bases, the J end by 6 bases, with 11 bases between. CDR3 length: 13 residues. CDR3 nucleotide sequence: TGTGCCAGCAGTTTAAGATCAGGGCTCGAGCAGTACTTC. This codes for CASSLRSGLEQYF.

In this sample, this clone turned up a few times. CDR3 loop: CASSFIGREAFF. The CDR3 coding sequence is TGTGCCAGCAGCTTTATTGGCCGAGAAGCTTTCTTT. The chain joins TRBV5-4 to TRBJ1-1; the D is unclear. V was pared by 2 bases and J by 8 bases, with 10 bases between. CDR3 length equals 12 residues. Germline values: CDR1 SGHNT, CDR2 YYREEE (reference sequence). The whole variable domain, remainder taken from reference TRBV5-4 and TRBJ1-1, is ETGVTQSPTHLIKTRGQQVTLRCSSQSGHNTVSWYQQALGQGPQFIFQYYREEENGRGNFPPRFSGLQFPNYSSELNVNALELDDSALYLCASSFIGREAFFGQGTRLTVV.

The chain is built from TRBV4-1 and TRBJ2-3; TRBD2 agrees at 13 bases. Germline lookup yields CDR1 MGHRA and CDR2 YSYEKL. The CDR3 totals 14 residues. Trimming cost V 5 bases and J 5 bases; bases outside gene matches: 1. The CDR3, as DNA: TGCGCCAGCAGCGGACTAGCGGGAGTAGATACGCAGTATTTT. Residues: CASSGLAGVDTQYF.

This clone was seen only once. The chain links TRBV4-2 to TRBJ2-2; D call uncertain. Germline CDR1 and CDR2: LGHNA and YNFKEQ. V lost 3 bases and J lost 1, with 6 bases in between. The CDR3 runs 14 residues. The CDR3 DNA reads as TGTGCCAGCAGCCACCTAGAGAACACCGGGGAGCTGTTTTTT. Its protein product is CASSHLENTGELFF.

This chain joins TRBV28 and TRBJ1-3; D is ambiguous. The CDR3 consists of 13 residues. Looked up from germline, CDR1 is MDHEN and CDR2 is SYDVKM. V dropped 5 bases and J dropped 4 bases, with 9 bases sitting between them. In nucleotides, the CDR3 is TGTGCCAGCAGTCGAAATCAGGGAAACACCATATATTTT. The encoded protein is CASSRNQGNTIYF.